The 30 T cell receptor beta chains reported below all come from one sample, sequenced in a study of shared clonotypes between healthy human individuals. Generated by immunoSEQ multiplex PCR, the TCRdb table keeps only in-frame clones and is missing some. The table includes some 2.3 million clones, more than 80% detected once. The sample consisted of naive CD4+ T cells from PBMCs. Regarding subset: CD45RA+ positively selected. The receptor set was obtained from a young man in good health. Some clones in this sample may be carry-over from other donors' samples.

The chain employs TRBV9 and TRBJ1-4; D uncertain. This CDR3 is built from 14 residues. CDR1 is SGDLS, CDR2 YYNGEE, per germline. V lost 2 bases and J 3 bases, leaving 8 bases between the germline ends. CDR3 in amino acids: CASSVLSSNEKLFF. CDR3 coding DNA: TGTGCCAGCAGCGTCCTGTCCTCTAATGAAAAACTGTTTTTT.

The chain has TRBV7-9 and TRBJ1-2; a weak D match, TRBD1 (5 bases). With 5 bases removed from V and 4 bases from J, the gap between germline ends came to 14 bases. The CDR3 consists of 14 residues. Germline loops: CDR1 SEHNR, CDR2 FQNEAQ (reference sequence). Written as DNA, the CDR3 is TGTGCCAGCAGCACGCCCGGGACCATCTATGGCTACACCTTC. Its translation: CASSTPGTIYGYTF.

This chain uses TRBV5-1 with TRBJ2-7, with D perhaps matching TRBD2 (6 bases). The V gene lost 0 bases and the J gene lost 2 bases, with 18 bases spanning the gap. Germline V lookup: CDR1 SGHRS, CDR2 YFSETQ. CDR3 length: 17 amino acids. The CDR3 nucleotides read TGCGCCAGCAGCTTGGCCATGGTTAGCGGACTTGCCTACGAGCAGTACTTC. It translates to CASSLAMVSGLAYEQYF.

This clone has a handful of counts. The genes are TRBV5-5 and TRBJ2-1; TRBD2 is a possible D gene (5 bases). The ends were cut back, 2 bases at V and 0 bases at J, with 12 bases in the middle. The CDR3 covers 16 residues. Germline assignment: CDR1 SGHKS and CDR2 YYEKEE (reference sequence). This CDR3 is CASSLGGRISYNEQFF. CDR3 DNA: TGTGCCAGCAGCTTAGGAGGCAGAATCTCCTACAATGAGCAGTTCTTC.

The chain joins TRBV28 to TRBJ1-1, with D possibly TRBD1 on 6 matching bases. The ends were cut back, 4 bases at V and 3 bases at J, with 21 bases in the middle. This CDR3 is 17 amino acids long. Per the germline V gene, CDR1 is MDHEN and CDR2 is SYDVKM. CDR3 nucleotides: TGTGCCAGCAGTTCCCCCGGGACACCCTCGGGGGACACTGAAGCTTTCTTT. Its protein product is CASSSPGTPSGDTEAFF.

This clone has only one observation. The junction departs from germline at one end; a sequencing error may be responsible. The rearrangement joins TRBV4-1 to TRBJ2-7, with unresolved D. The germline V gene has CDR1 MGHRA and CDR2 YSYEKL. The CDR3 covers 14 residues. The CDR3 loop reads CASNQVSTAYEQYF. In nucleotides, the CDR3 is TGCGCCAGCAACCAAGTCTCAACAGCCTACGAGCAGTACTTC.

The V and J genes are TRBV18 and TRBJ2-7; D is perhaps TRBD1 (6 bases). The CDR3 sequence is 15 residues long. Trimming took 0 bases from V and 3 from J, leaving 12 bases between them. Looked up from germline, CDR1 is KGHSH and CDR2 is LQKENI. The chain's CDR3 is CASSPPGQIYYEQYF. The CDR3 DNA sequence: TGTGCCAGCTCACCACCAGGACAGATATACTACGAGCAGTACTTC.

This clone appeared once. Other DNA sequences in this specimen translate into the identical CDR3. The chain links TRBV5-1 to TRBJ2-7; D not certain. V was cut by 5 bases and J by 3 bases, with 6 bases left in between. Germline assignment: CDR1 SGHRS and CDR2 YFSETQ. This CDR3 has 11 amino acids. CDR3 protein: CASSDLYEQYF. In DNA, the CDR3 is TGCGCCAGCAGTGACCTCTACGAGCAGTACTTC.

The chain uses TRBV5-1 and TRBJ2-5; TRBD2 matches 8 bases. The CDR3 runs 15 residues. Germline-derived CDR1 and CDR2 are SGHRS and YFSETQ. The J segment lost 5 bases and the V segment lost 0 bases, leaving 6 bases of the junction unmatched. CDR3 sequence reads: CASSLARLAMETQYF. Written as DNA, the CDR3 is TGCGCCAGCAGCTTGGCCCGACTAGCGATGGAGACCCAGTACTTC.

The genes are TRBV6-5 and TRBJ2-7; maybe TRBD2 (6 bases). The CDR3 length is 14 residues. Trimming pared 2 bases from V and 7 bases from J, leaving 15 bases between. Germline V gene lookup returns CDR1 MNHEY and CDR2 SVGAGI. The CDR3 loop is CASSYGALAREQYF. The CDR3 region has the DNA TGTGCCAGCAGTTACGGGGCCCTAGCGAGGGAGCAGTACTTC.

This rearrangement joins TRBV5-8 to TRBJ2-7, with 8 bases lining up with TRBD1. With V trimmed by 5 bases and J by 3 bases, 7 bases remained unmatched. The CDR3 length is 14 residues. The V gene's germline CDR1 is SGHTS and CDR2 YDEGEE. The CDR3 coding sequence is TGTGCCAGCAGGAGGACAGGGAGATTCTACGAGCAGTACTTC. Translation gives CASRRTGRFYEQYF.

The chain has TRBV2 and TRBJ2-6, with 8 nucleotides matching TRBD1. This CDR3 has 15 amino acids. The junction had 4 bases not matched to a gene; V was cut back by 7 bases and J by 2 bases. CDR1 is SNHLY and CDR2 is FYNNEI in the germline V gene. The CDR3 nucleotides are TGTGCCAGCACCGGACAGGGCGCTGGGGCCAACGTCCTGACTTTC. Its protein product is CASTGQGAGANVLTF.

The rearrangement uses TRBV15 and TRBJ2-1; perhaps TRBD2 as D (5 bases). Germline CDR1 and CDR2: LNHNV and YYDKDF (reference sequence). V was trimmed by 0 bases and J by 7 bases, leaving 16 bases between them. The CDR3 has 16 amino acids. The CDR3 coding sequence is TGTGCCACCAGCAGAGATCTAGCCAAGGGTGGGAATGAGCAGTTCTTC. It codes for CATSRDLAKGGNEQFF.

The chain carries TRBV6-1 and TRBJ2-2; D not certain. Trimming stripped 8 bases from V and 5 bases from J, with 9 bases between. CDR1 and CDR2 from the germline V gene are MNHNS and SASEGT. CDR3 size: 12 residues. The CDR3 reads CASPVPTGELFF. CDR3 nucleotides: TGTGCCAGCCCCGTTCCTACCGGGGAGCTGTTTTTT.

This chain links TRBV12-5 with TRBJ2-3; D is uncertain. The CDR3 runs 12 residues. In germline, CDR1 is LGHNT, CDR2 FRNRAP. V shed 7 bases and J shed 3 bases, with 8 bases lying between them. For the CDR3, the DNA is TGTGCTAGTGCTGCCGCAACAGATACGCAGTATTTT. Translation: CASAAATDTQYF.

The rearrangement joins TRBV28 to TRBJ1-1, with TRBD1 matching 9 bases. After removal of 4 bases from V and 1 base from J, the junction contained 4 bases not matched to a gene. Per the germline V gene, CDR1 is MDHEN and CDR2 is SYDVKM. The CDR3 is 15 amino acids. This CDR3 is CASSYIQGANTEAFF. CDR3 DNA: TGTGCCAGCAGTTACATACAGGGGGCGAACACTGAAGCTTTCTTT. Full variable domain (remainder filled in from reference TRBV28 and TRBJ1-1): DVKVTQSSRYLVKRTGEKVFLECVQDMDHENMFWYRQDPGLGLRLIYFSYDVKMKEKGDIPEGYSVSREKKERFSLILESASTNQTSMYLCASSYIQGANTEAFFGQGTRLTVV.

This sequence joins TRBV7-2 and TRBJ2-5; 11 bases match TRBD2. CDR3 length: 16 amino acids. In germline, CDR1 is SGHTA, CDR2 FQGNSA. The J segment lost 4 bases and the V segment lost 4 bases, leaving 8 bases of the junction unmatched. The CDR3 sequence is CASSWMTSGIGETQYF. CDR3 in DNA: TGTGCCAGCAGCTGGATGACTAGCGGGATCGGAGAGACCCAGTACTTC. The full variable domain, with the rest looked up from reference TRBV7-2 and TRBJ2-5, is GAGVSQSPSNKVTEKGKDVELRCDPISGHTALYWYRQSLGQGLEFLIYFQGNSAPDKSGLPSDRFSAERTGGSVSTLTIQRTQQEDSAVYLCASSWMTSGIGETQYFGPGTRLLVL.

This clone has just one count. This chain links TRBV6-4 with TRBJ2-7; perhaps TRBD1 as D (5 bases). CDR1 is MRHNA, CDR2 SNTAGT, per germline. Between the trimmed V and J ends, which lost 5 bases and 0 bases, there was a span of 17 bases. The CDR3 extends over 16 amino acids. The CDR3 DNA reads as TGTGCCAGCAGTTTTTCGGACATAACCCCCTCCTACGAGCAGTACTTC. Translated, it gives CASSFSDITPSYEQYF.

The genes are TRBV5-1 and TRBJ2-1; unclear D gene. The CDR3 is made up of 14 amino acids. The germline V and J ends were trimmed by 0 bases and 4 bases, with 8 bases remaining between them. CDR1 SGHRS and CDR2 YFSETQ come from the germline V gene. The CDR3 DNA is TGCGCCAGCAGCTTGGGCCCCGAATACAATGAGCAGTTCTTC. Its translation: CASSLGPEYNEQFF.

The chain links TRBV5-1 to TRBJ2-5, with D possibly TRBD2 on 6 matching bases. Germline values: CDR1 SGHRS, CDR2 YFSETQ. Between the trimmed V and J ends, which lost 1 base and 4 bases, there was a span of 14 bases. The CDR3 extends over 15 amino acids. CDR3: CASSLWAREVETQYF. CDR3 nucleotide sequence: TGCGCCAGCAGCTTGTGGGCCAGGGAGGTAGAGACCCAGTACTTC.

The J gene is TRBJ2-1, the V gene TRBV6-1, with 8 bases identical to TRBD2. The junction had 12 bases not matched to a gene; V was cut back by 8 bases and J by 6 bases. The CDR3 has 15 residues. CDR1 is MNHNS and CDR2 is SASEGT in the germline V gene. DNA for the CDR3: TGTGCCAGCTCCAGCGCGGGAGGACGCTTCAATGAGCAGTTCTTC. The encoded protein is CASSSAGGRFNEQFF.

The chain uses TRBV4-2 and TRBJ2-1, with D perhaps TRBD2 (5 bases). The ends were cut back, 4 bases at V and 4 bases at J, with 14 bases in the middle. Germline lookup yields CDR1 LGHNA and CDR2 YNFKEQ. The CDR3 totals 15 residues. CDR3 in amino acids: CASSRRRGSYNEQFF. CDR3 nucleotide sequence: TGTGCCAGCAGCCGGCGTCGGGGATCTTACAATGAGCAGTTCTTC.

The chain carries TRBV28 and TRBJ1-2; no clear D. Trimming left V 3 bases short and J 8 bases short, with 10 bases between. Germline lookup yields CDR1 MDHEN and CDR2 SYDVKM. The CDR3 extends over 12 amino acids. CDR3 DNA sequence: TGTGCCAGCAGTTTCCCGGGGTGGGGCTACACCTTC. This codes for CASSFPGWGYTF.

V usage is TRBV4-3 and J usage is TRBJ1-1, with 7 bases aligning to TRBD1. CDR3 size: 14 residues. CDR1 LGHNA and CDR2 YSLEER come from the germline V gene. Trimming took 4 bases from V and 5 from J; bases not matched to a gene: 7. CDR3 nucleotides: TGCGCCAGCAGCCGGTTACAGGGGTTAACTGAAGCTTTCTTT. It translates to CASSRLQGLTEAFF.

Only one count was recorded for this clone. The sample contains more than one DNA sequence encoding this CDR3. The rearrangement links TRBV18 to TRBJ2-3; D is unresolved. Trimming removed 3 bases at V and 4 bases at J, with 8 bases between. Germline assignment: CDR1 KGHSH and CDR2 LQKENI. The CDR3 spans 13 residues. The CDR3 protein is CASSPLGSDTQYF. The CDR3 DNA reads TGTGCCAGCTCACCCCTGGGGTCAGATACGCAGTATTTT.

The chain recombines TRBV6-5 with TRBJ1-1; D ambiguous. The CDR3 contains 15 residues. The germline V and J ends were trimmed by 0 bases and 5 bases, with 13 bases remaining between them. Germline CDR1 is MNHEY and CDR2 is SVGAGI. The CDR3 DNA is TGTGCCAGCAGTTACTCGCGTCGGGAGACAACTGAAGCTTTCTTT. Translating gives CASSYSRRETTEAFF.

Concerning this clone itself: The same CDR3 can be traced to other DNA sequences in this sample. The J gene is TRBJ1-5, the V gene TRBV19, with a weak D call TRBD1 (5 bases). The germline CDR1 and CDR2 sequences are LNHDA and SQIVND (reference sequence). This CDR3 spans 14 amino acids. V was clipped by 2 bases and J by 5 bases, with 10 bases between them. The CDR3 DNA is TGTGCCAGTAGTATAAGGGGACCCGATCAGCCCCAGCATTTT. Amino acid sequence: CASSIRGPDQPQHF.

V and J are TRBV5-4 and TRBJ2-7; D might be TRBD2 (5 bases). V gave up 6 bases and J gave up 7 bases, with 17 bases separating them. The CDR3 length is 13 residues. Germline V gene lookup returns CDR1 SGHNT and CDR2 YYREEE (reference sequence). The CDR3: CASTPRAGGEQYF. CDR3 in DNA: TGTGCCAGCACCCCGAGGGCGGGCGGGGAGCAGTACTTC.

The chain links TRBV5-1 to TRBJ2-2; possible D gene TRBD1, 6 bases. Trimming removed 2 bases at V and 9 bases at J, with 14 bases between. There are 14 residues in the CDR3. From germline, CDR1 is SGHRS and CDR2 YFSETQ. The CDR3 loop is CASSFTSGAWELFF. CDR3 nucleotide sequence: TGCGCCAGCAGCTTCACGTCAGGGGCGTGGGAGCTGTTTTTT.

The gene calls are TRBV4-3 and TRBJ2-3, with D possibly matching TRBD2 (5 bases). Per germline, CDR1 LGHNA and CDR2 YSLEER. Between the trimmed V and J ends, which lost 1 base and 3 bases, there was a span of 17 bases. The CDR3 is 17 amino acids. Here the CDR3 reads CASSQVALPGYTDTQYF. In DNA form, the CDR3 reads TGCGCCAGCAGCCAAGTAGCGCTCCCGGGGTATACAGATACGCAGTATTTT.